The present T cell receptor beta chain was sequenced within a study of shared clonotypes between healthy human individuals. On the study more broadly: The study used three CD4 naive, three CD4 memory, two CD8 naive and one CD8 memory plate per donor.

Each cell subset's genomic DNA was divided evenly among several immunoSEQ plates. This table comes from immunoSEQ multiplex PCR, and its TCRdb copy is limited to in-frame clones, with some not included. The repertoire holds about 2.1 million clones, with around 95% as singletons. Study outcomes and limitations: Generally, naive subsets came out with larger estimated richness than memory subsets.

CD8 cells regarded as naive lacked CD45RO, were positively chosen for CCR7, and omitted terminally differentiated effector memory CD45RA+ cells. This clone was seen a single time. Its specificity is unknown. CDR1 and CDR2 from the germline V gene are SGHVS and FQNEAQ. The CDR3 runs 17 residues. V gave up 1 base and J gave up 2 bases, with 15 bases separating them. The sequence was collected from a man aged 18 to 35 in good health. Some clones in this sample may be carry-over from other donors' samples. J is TRBJ1-5 and V is TRBV7-8, with a possible D match to TRBD1 (6 bases). Sequencing was done on a sample of naive CD8+ T cells from PBMCs. CDR3 in DNA: TGTGCCAGCAGCTTAGTTAACAGGGACGGAGGCAATCAGCCCCAGCATTTT. As protein: CASSLVNRDGGNQPQHF.